One T cell receptor beta chain is described in this entry. Its antigen is undetermined. The PCR ran on 60 Vbeta and 13 Jbeta primers. Libraries were prepared by immunoSEQ multiplex PCR; TCRdb keeps only in-frame clonotypes and omits some of them. Altogether some 190,000 clones are present, 77% being singletons, with the ten largest covering more than 1.4%. This sample was included in a study of cytomegalovirus exposure and HLA in healthy donors. On the study more broadly: Of all 400 or so donors who were genotyped, 80% to 85% belonged to the Caucasian-associated ancestry cluster.

Germline V gene data show CDR1 as MGHRA and CDR2 as YSYEKL. The CDR3 totals 16 residues. V lost 0 bases and J lost 3; bases outside the gene matches: 3. General study points: Trimming of TCR beta V- and J-genes showed a link, identified in a later analysis, to a missense DCLRE1C variant. Immune exposure was documented only through CMV serostatus.

Sample: PBMCs. The rearrangement links TRBV4-1 to TRBJ2-3; 10 nucleotides line up with TRBD1. This clonotype was obtained from a man aged 18 to 29 in good health and CMV-seronegative. CDR3 in amino acids: CASSQEGDRGTDTQYF. CDR3 bases: TGCGCCAGCAGCCAAGAAGGGGACAGGGGAACAGATACGCAGTATTTT.